The T cell receptor beta chain described here comes from a study of control samples from healthy donors and cancer patients. Generated by immunoSEQ multiplex PCR, the TCRdb table keeps only in-frame clones and is missing some. Of about 120,000 clones listed, approximately 90% are singletons. The CDR3 is 12 residues long. The V and J ends lost 1 base and 8 bases respectively, with 8 bases between them. Per germline, CDR1 LGHNA and CDR2 YNFKEQ. The V call is TRBV4-2, the J call TRBJ1-2; no definite D call. This receptor was obtained from a middle-aged man in good health. The sequenced sample was blood. In nucleotides, the CDR3 is TGTGCCAGCAGCCAAGGTCAGGCGGGCTACACCTTC. Its protein product is CASSQGQAGYTF.